These T cell receptor beta chains were read from a single sample in a study of early T cells in non-severe SARS-CoV-2 infection. Each CDR3 protein gets one entry after TCRdb re-called the 5' RACE reads with MiXCR. The sample lists roughly 70,000 distinct CDR3 sequences; less than 20% were seen once. The source material was whole blood, sampled at baseline. All receptors come from an adult who was a healthcare worker with PCR-confirmed SARS-CoV-2 infection or an uninfected control (not recorded which). Each CDR3 is given with its conserved first and last residue. A D gene is named only where the DNA matches it firmly. Rows give clone size only sometimes, using once, few, many, or a class for an expanded clone.

NA,TRBV28,TRBD1,TRBJ2-1,TGTGCCAGCAGTTTTCTGACAGGGGCCACATCCGGTGAGCAGTTCTTC,CASSFLTGATSGEQFF
few,TRBV20-1,NA,TRBJ2-1,TGCAGTGCCCCACCGGGCTGGGGCAACAATGAGCAGTTCTTC,CSAPPGWGNNEQFF
NA,TRBV7-2,NA,TRBJ2-1,TGTGCCAGCAGCTTACGACAGGCGGGAGCCAACAATGAGCAGTTCTTC,CASSLRQAGANNEQFF
NA,TRBV20-1,TRBD2,TRBJ2-1,TGCAGTGCCACCCTCCGGGCGGGAGGGGGATACAATGAGCAGTTCTTC,CSATLRAGGGYNEQFF
few,TRBV6-6,TRBD2,TRBJ2-7,TGTGCCAGCGCTCTAGCGGGAGATGAGCAGTACTTC,CASALAGDEQYF
many,TRBV7-2,TRBD2,TRBJ2-7,TGTGCCAGCAGCTACAGCGGGGGAAACTACGAGCAGTACTTC,CASSYSGGNYEQYF
medium-sized,TRBV7-9,NA,TRBJ2-3,TGTGCCAGCAGCTTAACTGGAGATGTAGATACGCAGTATTTT,CASSLTGDVDTQYF
few,TRBV9,TRBD1,TRBJ2-1,TGTGCCAGCAGCGTAGGAGGGACAGGGAACAATGAGCAGTTCTTC,CASSVGGTGNNEQFF
many,TRBV6-6,TRBD1,TRBJ1-5,TGTGCCAGCCGACAGGGGAATAGCAATCAGCCCCAGCATTTT,CASRQGNSNQPQHF
large,TRBV28,NA,TRBJ2-3,TGTGCCAGCAGTTTCCCTCCCCGGGGCGGGGATCAAGATACGCAGTATTTT,CASSFPPRGGDQDTQYF